Listed here are 13 T cell receptor beta chains from one sample, sequenced in a study of T cell clones after liver transplantation. Clones were sequenced by immunoSEQ multiplex PCR, and TCRdb holds only the in-frame ones, with some missing. Of nearly 15,000 clones listed, about four fifths are singletons. The sample here was CD8+ T cells from blood, taken approximately 50 months after liver transplant. Every receptor here comes from a human patient who received a liver transplant. Some T cells may arise from the graft donor.

This clone was seen a handful of times. This rearrangement joins TRBV11-2 to TRBJ2-7; D might be TRBD2 (6 bases). With 7 bases removed from V and 4 bases from J, the gap between germline ends came to 17 bases. Germline loops: CDR1 SGHAT, CDR2 FQNNGV. The CDR3 extends over 14 amino acids. The CDR3 bases are TGTGCCAGCAATGGAGGGACCCTTTTATACGAGCAGTACTTC. As protein: CASNGGTLLYEQYF. Full variable domain (missing parts from reference TRBV11-2 and TRBJ2-7): EAGVAQSPRYKIIEKRQSVAFWCNPISGHATLYWYQQILGQGPKLLIQFQNNGVVDDSQLPKDRFSAERLKGVDSTLKIQPAKLEDSAVYLCASNGGTLLYEQYFGPGTRLTVT.

The gene calls are TRBV2 and TRBJ1-2; tentatively, D is TRBD1 (6 bases). Germline V gene lookup returns CDR1 SNHLY and CDR2 FYNNEI. CDR3 length: 16 amino acids. Trimming removed 6 bases from V and 0 bases from J, with 17 bases in between. CDR3 nucleotides: TGTGCCAGCAGCCCCGGGGGGGGCCTAGCTAACTATGGCTACACCTTC. Translation: CASSPGGGLANYGYTF.

V usage is TRBV27 and J usage is TRBJ2-5; weak D call: TRBD2 (6 bases). V lost 5 bases and J 2 bases, leaving 18 bases between the germline ends. The germline CDR1 and CDR2 sequences are MNHEY and SMNVEV (reference sequence). This CDR3 comprises 16 residues. In DNA, the CDR3 is TGTGCCAGCAGTCCTCCCAGGCTAGCGCCACAAGAGACCCAGTACTTC. Residues: CASSPPRLAPQETQYF.

This clone was seen only a few times. The genes are TRBV13 and TRBJ2-7; 7 bases fit TRBD1. V lost 5 bases to trimming and J lost 3 bases; unmatched junction nucleotides: 10. CDR3 length equals 15 residues. Germline V gene sequence: CDR1 PRHDT, CDR2 FYEKMQ (reference sequence). The chain's CDR3 is CASSDSGTVSYEQYF. In DNA form, the CDR3 reads TGTGCCAGCAGCGACTCCGGGACAGTAAGCTACGAGCAGTACTTC.

The genes are TRBV7-6 and TRBJ1-1; a possible D gene is TRBD1 (6 bases). CDR1 is SGHVS and CDR2 is FNYEAQ in the germline V gene. This CDR3 has 14 residues. Trimming shortened V by 5 bases and J by 2 bases, and 12 bases separated the two germline ends. CDR3 coding DNA: TGTGCCAGCAGCCCCCGAGGGGGAAACACTGAAGCTTTCTTT. Translating it yields CASSPRGGNTEAFF.

CDR3 bases: TGTGCCAGTAGCCGCGGGTGGGGTGGCTCTGGGGCCAACGTCCTGACTTTC. Translating it yields CASSRGWGGSGANVLTF. The rearrangement links TRBV19 to TRBJ2-6, with D tentatively TRBD2 (5 bases). CDR1 is LNHDA and CDR2 is SQIVND in the germline V gene (reference sequence). There are 17 residues in the CDR3. Trimming cost V 6 bases and J 0 bases, with 15 bases left between them.

This clone has more than one count but fewer than ten. This rearrangement joins TRBV27 to TRBJ2-7; D unclear. From germline, CDR1 is MNHEY and CDR2 SMNVEV (reference sequence). The CDR3 covers 15 residues. V lost 6 bases, J lost 2 bases, and 17 bases lay in between. This chain's CDR3 is CASRTTPGSTYEQYF. DNA of the CDR3: TGTGCCAGCAGAACCACCCCGGGCTCGACCTACGAGCAGTACTTC.

This clone turned up a few times. This sequence joins TRBV7-6 and TRBJ2-7; D gene ambiguous. This CDR3 is built from 12 residues. V was pared by 0 bases and J by 5 bases, with 5 bases between. Germline V gene lookup returns CDR1 SGHVS and CDR2 FNYEAQ. The CDR3 DNA follows: TGTGCCAGCAGCTTAGCGCCAGACGAGCAGTACTTC. Translated, it gives CASSLAPDEQYF.

The rearrangement links TRBV27 to TRBJ1-1, with no clear D. The CDR3 is 11 residues long. Germline values: CDR1 MNHEY, CDR2 SMNVEV (reference sequence). The V end was cut by 6 bases, the J end by 4 bases, with 6 bases between. The CDR3 DNA is TGTGCCAGCAGGCGGAGCACTGAAGCTTTCTTT. This codes for CASRRSTEAFF.

This rearrangement joins TRBV30 to TRBJ1-1; D gene unclear. CDR1 and CDR2 (germline): GTSNPN, SVGIG (reference sequence). Trimming cost V 1 base and J 3 bases, with 9 bases left between them. This CDR3 has 13 amino acids. CDR3 coding DNA: TGTGCCTGGAGTGCCTCTTCGGACACTGAAGCTTTCTTT. It codes for CAWSASSDTEAFF. Supplemented by reference TRBV30 and TRBJ1-1, the full variable domain reads SQTIHQWPATLVQPVGSPLSLECTVEGTSNPNLYWYRQAAGRGLQLLFYSVGIGQISSEVPQNLSASRPQDRQFILSSKKLLLSDSGFYLCAWSASSDTEAFFGQGTRLTVV.

The genes are TRBV27 and TRBJ1-5; 7 bases fit TRBD1. CDR3 length equals 15 residues. The junction had 4 bases not matched to a gene; V was cut back by 5 bases and J by 0 bases. The germline V gene has CDR1 MNHEY and CDR2 SMNVEV (reference sequence). The CDR3 region has the DNA TGTGCCAGCAGTGAGGGGGCTTATAGCAATCAGCCCCAGCATTTT. It encodes CASSEGAYSNQPQHF.

The V call is TRBV9, the J call TRBJ1-2; 7 bases are a match to TRBD1. Trimming cost V 3 bases and J 8 bases; bases outside gene matches: 7. CDR1 SGDLS and CDR2 YYNGEE come from the germline V gene. There are 13 residues in the CDR3. CDR3 in amino acids: CASSDRQGRGYTF. For the CDR3, the DNA is TGTGCCAGCAGCGACCGACAGGGACGGGGCTACACCTTC.

The V gene is TRBV2, the J gene TRBJ1-2; a possible D gene is TRBD1 (6 bases). CDR1 is SNHLY, CDR2 FYNNEI, per germline. This CDR3 is 13 amino acids long. V lost 7 bases to trimming and J lost 7 bases, with 16 bases between them. CDR3 nucleotide sequence: TGTGCCAGCACCGAGGGGGAGTCAAGTGGCTACACCTTC. It encodes CASTEGESSGYTF.